A single sample is the source of the 32 T cell receptor beta chains below, sequenced in a study of T cells in Graves' hyperthyroidism and ophthalmopathy. It was RNA transcripts that yielded the amplified TCR beta CDR3 regions. With the HTBI primer set, the TCR CDR3 went through a first round of RT-PCR. TCRdb analysed the multiplex PCR reads with MiXCR anew, one entry per CDR3 protein. The table has fewer than 900,000 distinct CDR3 sequences, roughly 17% seen once; the top ten hold around 7.7%. The sample taken for sequencing was blood. These receptors came from a man aged 18 to 30 with Graves' hyperthyroidism.

The genes are TRBV20-1 and TRBJ2-7; D not certain. Germline loops: CDR1 DFQATT, CDR2 SNEGSKA (reference sequence). With 2 bases removed from V and 5 bases from J, the gap between germline ends came to 13 bases. The CDR3 contains 13 residues. The CDR3 DNA is TGCAGTGCTAGACAGACATTTGTCGACGAGCAGTACTTC. Translating it yields CSARQTFVDEQYF.

This clonotype was seen at least ten times. This chain links TRBV5-1 with TRBJ1-4, with D uncertain. The V gene's germline CDR1 is SGHRS and CDR2 YFSETQ. V was cut by 0 bases and J by 0 bases, with 6 bases left in between. The CDR3 contains 15 residues. The CDR3 is CASSLADTTNEKLFF. The CDR3 DNA follows: TGCGCCAGCAGCTTGGCGGATACAACTAATGAAAAACTGTTTTTT.

The table lists this clonotype with many counts. The chain uses TRBV28 and TRBJ2-1, with 7 bases aligning to TRBD2. V shed 7 bases, J shed 7 bases, and the junction held 13 bases outside the gene matches. CDR1 MDHEN and CDR2 SYDVKM come from the germline V gene. The CDR3 extends over 15 amino acids. DNA of the CDR3: TGTGCCAGCACTGACGGGCCTGGACTAGTAAATGAGCAGTTCTTC. Translation gives CASTDGPGLVNEQFF.

This clonotype was recorded at least ten times. The chain is built from TRBV6-2 or TRBV6-3 and TRBJ2-1; TRBD2 matches at 7 bases. With 6 bases clipped from V and 9 bases from J, the junction kept 5 bases outside the gene matches. The CDR3 extends over 12 amino acids. CDR1 and CDR2 (germline): MNHEY, SVGEGT. This CDR3 reads CASSFGLVEQFF. CDR3 nucleotide sequence: TGTGCCAGCAGCTTTGGACTAGTTGAGCAGTTCTTC.

This clonotype was picked up many times. The rearrangement joins TRBV28 to TRBJ2-3; TRBD2 matches 12 bases. Germline-derived CDR1 and CDR2 are MDHEN and SYDVKM. The junction had 7 bases not matched to a gene; V was cut back by 8 bases and J by 4 bases. The CDR3 is 15 residues long. In DNA, the CDR3 is TGTGCCAGCCACCTAGCGGGAGGGCCCCCAGATACGCAGTATTTT. Translated, it gives CASHLAGGPPDTQYF.

The rearrangement uses TRBV9 and TRBJ2-4; 9 nucleotides match TRBD1. The J segment lost 8 bases and the V segment lost 4 bases, leaving 7 bases of the junction unmatched. The CDR3 runs 14 residues. Per the germline V gene, CDR1 is SGDLS and CDR2 is YYNGEE. The CDR3 bases are TGTGCCAGCAGCTTCCGGGACAGGGCAGACATTCAGTACTTC. It encodes CASSFRDRADIQYF.

This clonotype showed up many times. The chain is built from TRBV20-1 and TRBJ1-1; D is ambiguous. The CDR3 spans 14 residues. Germline V lookup: CDR1 DFQATT, CDR2 SNEGSKA (reference sequence). Trimming removed 1 base at V and 4 bases at J, with 13 bases between. In DNA, the CDR3 is TGCAGTGCTAGAGGGATTCGGATTCTCACTGAAGCTTTCTTT. This gives the protein CSARGIRILTEAFF.

This clonotype has just a few counts. The chain has TRBV7-9 and TRBJ2-2, with unresolved D. V was pared by 2 bases and J by 6 bases, with 16 bases between. Per germline, CDR1 SEHNR and CDR2 FQNEAQ (reference sequence). The CDR3 spans 16 residues. CDR3 protein: CASSLPSDTGAGELFF. CDR3 nucleotides: TGTGCCAGCAGCTTACCGTCCGACACTGGGGCCGGGGAGCTGTTTTTT.

The chain carries TRBV7-9 and TRBJ2-2; weak D call: TRBD2 (5 bases). This CDR3 comprises 16 residues. The V gene's germline CDR1 is SEHNR and CDR2 FQNEAQ (reference sequence). Trimming took off 5 bases at V and 0 bases at J, with 13 bases between the two ends. This chain's CDR3 is CASSPLAGTNTGELFF. CDR3 nucleotide sequence: TGTGCCAGCAGCCCCCTCGCGGGCACGAACACCGGGGAGCTGTTTTTT.

Comments on this clonotype: A much larger clone differs from this one at a single base, so this may be a read error. This rearrangement joins TRBV12-5 to TRBJ2-7; D not certain. Germline assignment: CDR1 LGHNT and CDR2 FRNRAP. This CDR3 spans 11 amino acids. Trimming took 1 base from V and 4 from J, leaving 2 bases between them. The CDR3 reads CASGLAYEQYF. The CDR3 DNA is TGTGCTAGTGGTTTGGCTTACGAGCAGTACTTC.

The gene calls are TRBV5-4 and TRBJ2-2; D could derive from TRBD1 or TRBD2 (6 bases each). The ends were cut back, 4 bases at V and 0 bases at J, with 13 bases in the middle. The CDR3 totals 16 residues. The germline gives CDR1 SGHNT, CDR2 YYREEE (reference sequence). CDR3 sequence (DNA): TGTGCCAGCAGCCTTAGGGGGGACACGAACACCGGGGAGCTGTTTTTT. This codes for CASSLRGDTNTGELFF.

This clonotype was detected many times. This sequence joins TRBV28 and TRBJ1-6; D possibly corresponds to TRBD1 (5 bases). V was shortened by 5 bases and J by 10 bases, with 18 bases between the two germline ends. Germline assignment: CDR1 MDHEN and CDR2 SYDVKM. CDR3 length: 15 residues. CDR3 bases: TGTGCCAGCAGTCCCCGCGGGGGAGTCAAATCACCCCTCCACTTT. The encoded protein is CASSPRGGVKSPLHF. Filled out from reference TRBV28 and TRBJ1-6, the complete variable domain reads DVKVTQSSRYLVKRTGEKVFLECVQDMDHENMFWYRQDPGLGLRLIYFSYDVKMKEKGDIPEGYSVSREKKERFSLILESASTNQTSMYLCASSPRGGVKSPLHFGNGTRLTVT.

This clonotype was picked up many times. V is TRBV7-8 and J is TRBJ2-7, with 11 bases identical to TRBD2. The CDR3 totals 18 residues. Germline lookup yields CDR1 SGHVS and CDR2 FQNEAQ. The V segment lost 1 base and the J segment 4 bases; nucleotides outside the gene matches: 12. CDR3 bases: TGTGCCAGCAGCTTAGGTACTAGCGGGAGACAGTCAATTTACGAGCAGTACTTC. It encodes CASSLGTSGRQSIYEQYF.

This chain links TRBV30 with TRBJ1-6; 7 bases match TRBD1. CDR3 length equals 13 residues. The ends lost 5 bases at V and 6 bases at J; junction bases unmatched: 4. Germline loops: CDR1 GTSNPN, CDR2 SVGIG (reference sequence). The DNA for the CDR3 is TGTGCCTGGGTCGGGACAGCTAATTCACCCCTCCACTTT. It codes for CAWVGTANSPLHF.

The chain recombines TRBV28 with TRBJ2-4; D is uncertain. CDR3 length: 14 amino acids. CDR1 is MDHEN and CDR2 is SYDVKM in the germline V gene. Deletions cut 1 base from V and 3 bases from J, with 7 bases between. CDR3 sequence (DNA): TGTGCCAGCAGTTTATACGCAGTCAAAAACATTCAGTACTTC. Protein product: CASSLYAVKNIQYF.

The sample holds a few counts of this clonotype. The chain links TRBV12-3 or TRBV12-4 to TRBJ1-1; D unclear. This CDR3 contains 12 residues. V was clipped by 6 bases and J by 10 bases, with 15 bases between them. DNA for the CDR3: TGTGCCAGCAGCTTGACGTTTTTGGGAGCTTTCTTT. Its translation is CASSLTFLGAFF.

This clonotype has a handful of counts. This chain joins TRBV6-1 and TRBJ2-7; 8 nucleotides match TRBD2. V lost 5 bases to trimming and J lost 5 bases; unmatched junction nucleotides: 8. Germline V gene data show CDR1 as MNHNS and CDR2 as SASEGT. The CDR3 is 14 residues long. The CDR3 region is CASSLAGGKNEQYF. Here the CDR3 DNA reads TGTGCCAGCAGTTTGGCGGGAGGAAAAAACGAGCAGTACTTC.

CDR3 amino acids: CASSSSGFENEQFF. The CDR3 DNA reads as TGTGCCAGTAGTTCTAGCGGATTTGAAAATGAGCAGTTCTTC. This chain connects TRBV19 to TRBJ2-1, with TRBD2 matching 7 bases. Trimming took 5 bases from V and 7 from J; bases not matched to a gene: 8. This CDR3 is 14 amino acids long. CDR1 and CDR2 (germline): LNHDA, SQIVND (reference sequence).

This clonotype was observed a handful of times. J is TRBJ2-5 and V is TRBV11-2; D is perhaps TRBD1 (6 bases). Trimming stripped 3 bases from V and 0 bases from J, with 11 bases between. The CDR3 sequence is 15 residues long. Germline values: CDR1 SGHAT, CDR2 FQNNGV. CDR3 amino acids: CASSLLTGYQETQYF. The CDR3 coding sequence is TGTGCCAGCAGCTTGTTAACAGGGTACCAAGAGACCCAGTACTTC.

Only a few counts were recorded for this clonotype. The junction does not match germline at one end; this may be a read error. The chain has TRBV5-1 and TRBJ2-5; no firm D call. The germline V gene encodes CDR1 SGHRS and CDR2 YFSETQ. The CDR3 extends over 13 amino acids. CDR3 sequence: CASSLSGGEAQYF. The CDR3 bases are TGCGCCAGCAGCTTATCAGGTGGAGAGGCCCAGTACTTC.

This clonotype has only a few counts. CDR3 bases: TGCAGCGTTGACCTCAGGGTAAGCTACGAGCAGTACTTC. Its translation: CSVDLRVSYEQYF. This chain links TRBV29-1 with TRBJ2-7, with D tentatively TRBD1 (5 bases). Germline V gives CDR1 SQVTM, CDR2 ANQGSEA. The CDR3 consists of 13 residues. V lost 3 bases, J lost 3 bases, and 12 bases lay in between.

In its sample, this clonotype was seen a few times. The chain has TRBV6-4 and TRBJ2-3; TRBD2 aligns across 8 bases. The CDR3 loop spans 15 amino acids. Germline trimming cut 4 bases from V and 2 bases from J; bases unmatched to any gene: 5. The germline V gene has CDR1 MRHNA and CDR2 SNTAGT. As DNA, the CDR3 is TGTGCCAGCAGTGCCTCGACTAGCGCCACAGATACGCAGTATTTT. This translates into CASSASTSATDTQYF.

This clonotype was observed many times. The chain couples TRBV28 to TRBJ2-2, with 9 bases identical to TRBD1. CDR1 MDHEN and CDR2 SYDVKM come from the germline V gene. The CDR3 is made up of 15 amino acids. Unmatched junction bases numbered 2, after V lost 2 bases and J lost 4 bases. DNA of the CDR3: TGTGCCAGCAGTTTACCGGGACAGGGCACCGGGGAGCTGTTTTTT. Its protein is CASSLPGQGTGELFF.

There are a few counts of this clonotype. This sequence joins TRBV5-8 and TRBJ2-1, with D perhaps TRBD1 (6 bases). Germline V gene lookup returns CDR1 SGHTS and CDR2 YDEGEE. This CDR3 region has 15 residues. The germline V and J ends were trimmed by 5 bases and 8 bases, with 20 bases remaining between them. CDR3 sequence: CASSGRDTDIHEQFF. The CDR3 nucleotides are TGTGCCAGCAGTGGCCGGGACACCGACATCCATGAGCAGTTCTTC.

V gene TRBV9 combines with J gene TRBJ2-4; TRBD1 agrees at 7 bases. CDR3 length: 15 amino acids. Germline V gene data show CDR1 as SGDLS and CDR2 as YYNGEE. V lost 4 bases and J lost 0; bases outside the gene matches: 4. The CDR3 DNA is TGTGCCAGCAGCCCGGGGACAGTAGCCAAAAACATTCAGTACTTC. The encoded protein is CASSPGTVAKNIQYF.

This clonotype showed up many times. The chain combines TRBV18 with TRBJ1-1, with D maybe TRBD1 (6 bases). In germline, CDR1 is KGHSH, CDR2 LQKENI. Trimming took 0 bases from V and 3 from J, leaving 11 bases between them. CDR3 length: 15 amino acids. CDR3 protein: CASSPPGQRDTEAFF. The CDR3 DNA sequence: TGTGCCAGCTCACCACCGGGACAAAGGGACACTGAAGCTTTCTTT. Using reference TRBV18 and TRBJ1-1 for the parts outside the CDR3, the full variable domain is NAGVMQNPRHLVRRRGQEARLRCSPMKGHSHVYWYRQLPEEGLKFMVYLQKENIIDESGMPKERFSAEFPKEGPSILRIQQVVRGDSAAYFCASSPPGQRDTEAFFGQGTRLTVV.

This clonotype has more than one count but fewer than ten. The chain has TRBV30 and TRBJ2-7, with TRBD2 as a possible D gene (6 bases). The V gene lost 4 bases and the J gene lost 3 bases, with 16 bases spanning the gap. Germline CDR1 is GTSNPN and CDR2 is SVGIG (reference sequence). CDR3 length equals 14 residues. CDR3 DNA: TGTGCCTGGATACAGGAGGGAAAACTCTACGAGCAGTACTTC. Amino acid sequence: CAWIQEGKLYEQYF. Using reference TRBV30 and TRBJ2-7 for the parts outside the CDR3, the full variable domain is SQTIHQWPATLVQPVGSPLSLECTVEGTSNPNLYWYRQAAGRGLQLLFYSVGIGQISSEVPQNLSASRPQDRQFILSSKKLLLSDSGFYLCAWIQEGKLYEQYFGPGTRLTVT.

This clonotype was counted ten times or more. This chain connects TRBV19 to TRBJ2-3; no clear D. CDR1 LNHDA and CDR2 SQIVND come from the germline V gene (reference sequence). The length of the CDR3 is 11 residues. The ends were cut back, 6 bases at V and 2 bases at J, with 3 bases in the middle. The CDR3 here is CASRNTDTQYF. The CDR3 DNA reads as TGTGCCAGTAGGAACACAGATACGCAGTATTTT.

This rearrangement joins TRBV28 to TRBJ1-1; D gene ambiguous. V was trimmed by 2 bases and J by 10 bases, leaving 11 bases between them. The germline CDR1 and CDR2 sequences are MDHEN and SYDVKM. The CDR3 sequence is 12 residues long. The CDR3 region has the DNA TGTGCCAGCAGTTTACCCGAATCCCGAGCTTTCTTT. Encoded protein: CASSLPESRAFF.

This clonotype has a count of ten or more. The CDR3 protein is CASTLSRYYEQYF. CDR3 coding DNA: TGTGCCAGCACTCTAAGCAGGTACTACGAGCAGTACTTC. The J gene is TRBJ2-7, the V gene TRBV28; D remains unclear. The CDR3 has 13 residues. The germline CDR1 and CDR2 sequences are MDHEN and SYDVKM. V was trimmed by 7 bases and J by 3 bases, leaving 13 bases between them.

V and J are TRBV28 and TRBJ1-3, with 8 nucleotides matching TRBD1. The junction had 7 bases not matched to a gene; V was cut back by 2 bases and J by 4 bases. Germline V lookup: CDR1 MDHEN, CDR2 SYDVKM. The CDR3 spans 16 residues. CDR3 DNA sequence: TGTGCCAGCAGTTTACCCCAGGGGGCAACCGGAAACACCATATATTTT. This translates into CASSLPQGATGNTIYF.

This clonotype was seen at least ten times. The rearrangement joins TRBV10-2 to TRBJ2-5; 7 bases match TRBD1. CDR3 size: 15 residues. From germline, CDR1 is WSHSY and CDR2 SAAADI. V was clipped by 0 bases and J by 4 bases; unmatched bases: 5. The CDR3: CASSESEAGGETQYF. The CDR3 DNA reads TGCGCCAGCAGTGAGTCGGAGGCAGGGGGAGAGACCCAGTACTTC.